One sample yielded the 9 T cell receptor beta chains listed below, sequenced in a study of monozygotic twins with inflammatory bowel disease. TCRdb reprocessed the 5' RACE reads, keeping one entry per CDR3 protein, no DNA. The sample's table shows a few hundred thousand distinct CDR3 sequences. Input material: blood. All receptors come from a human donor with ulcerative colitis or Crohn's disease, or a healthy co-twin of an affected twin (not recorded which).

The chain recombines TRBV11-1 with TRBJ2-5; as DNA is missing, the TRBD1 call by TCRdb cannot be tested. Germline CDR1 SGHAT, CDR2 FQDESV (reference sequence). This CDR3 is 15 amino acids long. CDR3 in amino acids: CASSTPGGQEETQYF.

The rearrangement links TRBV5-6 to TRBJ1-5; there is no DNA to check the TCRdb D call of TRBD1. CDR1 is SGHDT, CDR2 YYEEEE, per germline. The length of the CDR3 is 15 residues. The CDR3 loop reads CASSWGGTVDQPQHF.

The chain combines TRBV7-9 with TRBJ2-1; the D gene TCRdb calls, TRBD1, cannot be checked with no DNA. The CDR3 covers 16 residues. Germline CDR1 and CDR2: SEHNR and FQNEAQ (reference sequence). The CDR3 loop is CASSLTGGRIYNEQFF.

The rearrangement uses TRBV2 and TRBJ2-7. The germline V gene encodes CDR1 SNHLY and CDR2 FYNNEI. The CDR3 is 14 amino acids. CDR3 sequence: CASRLVSSSYEQYF.

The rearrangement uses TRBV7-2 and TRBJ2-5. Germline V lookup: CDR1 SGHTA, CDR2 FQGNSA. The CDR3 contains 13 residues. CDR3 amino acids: CASSRDLQEAQYF.

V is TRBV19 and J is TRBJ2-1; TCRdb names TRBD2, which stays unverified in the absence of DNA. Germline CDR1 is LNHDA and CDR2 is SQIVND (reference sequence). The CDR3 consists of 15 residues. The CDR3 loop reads CASTSGLAGYNEQFF.

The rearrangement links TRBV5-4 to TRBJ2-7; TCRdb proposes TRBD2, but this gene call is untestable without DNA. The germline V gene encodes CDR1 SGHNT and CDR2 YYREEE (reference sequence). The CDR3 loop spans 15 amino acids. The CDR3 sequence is CASSRRGQGVYEQYF. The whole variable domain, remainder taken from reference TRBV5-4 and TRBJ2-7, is ETGVTQSPTHLIKTRGQQVTLRCSSQSGHNTVSWYQQALGQGPQFIFQYYREEENGRGNFPPRFSGLQFPNYSSELNVNALELDDSALYLCASSRRGQGVYEQYFGPGTRLTVT.

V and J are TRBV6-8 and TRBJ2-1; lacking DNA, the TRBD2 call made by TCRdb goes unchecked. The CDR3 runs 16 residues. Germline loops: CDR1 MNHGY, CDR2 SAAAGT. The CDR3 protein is CASSYSEAGPHNEQFF.

The CDR3: CASSYSQGYTEAFF. The rearrangement uses TRBV6-5 and TRBJ1-1; the TRBD1 assignment by TCRdb is unverifiable without DNA. CDR1 MNHEY and CDR2 SVGAGI come from the germline V gene. This CDR3 has 14 residues.